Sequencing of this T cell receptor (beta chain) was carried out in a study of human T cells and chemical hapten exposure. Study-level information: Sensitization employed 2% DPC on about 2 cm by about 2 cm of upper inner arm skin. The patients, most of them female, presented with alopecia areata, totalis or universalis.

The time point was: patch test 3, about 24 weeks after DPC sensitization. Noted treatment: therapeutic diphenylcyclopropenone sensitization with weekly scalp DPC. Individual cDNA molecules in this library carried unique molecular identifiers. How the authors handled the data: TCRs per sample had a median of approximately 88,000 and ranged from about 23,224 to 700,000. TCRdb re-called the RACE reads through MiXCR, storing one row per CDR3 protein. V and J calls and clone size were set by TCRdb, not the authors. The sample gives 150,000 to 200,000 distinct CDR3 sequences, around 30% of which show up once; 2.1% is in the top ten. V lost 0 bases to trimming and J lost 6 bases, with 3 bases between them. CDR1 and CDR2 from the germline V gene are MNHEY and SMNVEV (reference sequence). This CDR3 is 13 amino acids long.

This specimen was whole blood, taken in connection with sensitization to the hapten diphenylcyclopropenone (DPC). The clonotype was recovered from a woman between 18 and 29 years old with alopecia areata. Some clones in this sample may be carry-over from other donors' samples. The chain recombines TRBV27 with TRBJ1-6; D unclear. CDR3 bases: TGTGCCAGCAGTTTATCTGCTAATTCACCCCTCCACTTT. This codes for CASSLSANSPLHF.